Each of the 14 T cell receptor beta chains below was sequenced from the same sample in a study of radiation and T cells in renal cell carcinoma. Time point: blood 2 weeks post-SBRT. As for treatment: 15 Gy SBRT to primary tumor, nephrectomy 4 weeks later. Data came from immunoSEQ multiplex PCR; TCRdb stores just in-frame clones and leaves some out. The sample contains some 120,000 clones, around 90% of which appear only once. This sample comprised blood, obtained from a patient whose treatment included radiotherapy and nephrectomy. All receptors derive from a woman aged 70-85 years with renal cell carcinoma.

The J gene is TRBJ2-5, the V gene TRBV7-2; 8 positions match TRBD2. The CDR3 covers 14 residues. Per the germline V gene, CDR1 is SGHTA and CDR2 is FQGNSA. V lost 5 bases, J lost 5 bases, and 7 bases stayed unmatched. CDR3 loop: CASSKRGIRETQYF. CDR3 sequence (DNA): TGTGCCAGCAGCAAGCGGGGGATTAGGGAGACCCAGTACTTC.

V gene TRBV4-3 combines with J gene TRBJ2-3, with D tentatively TRBD1 (6 bases). The CDR3 is made up of 17 amino acids. With 1 base removed from V and 2 bases from J, the gap between germline ends came to 16 bases. Germline V lookup: CDR1 LGHNA, CDR2 YSLEER. CDR3 in amino acids: CASSQGHREINTDTQYF. The DNA for the CDR3 is TGCGCCAGCAGCCAAGGGCACAGGGAGATAAACACAGATACGCAGTATTTT.

The chain links TRBV7-9 to TRBJ2-1; possible D gene TRBD2, 5 bases. CDR1 and CDR2 (germline): SEHNR, FQNEAQ (reference sequence). V gave up 3 bases and J gave up 2 bases, with 8 bases separating them. This CDR3 comprises 14 residues. The CDR3: CASSFSGTYNEQFF. DNA for the CDR3: TGTGCCAGCAGCTTCTCCGGGACCTACAATGAGCAGTTCTTC.

The chain employs TRBV7-9 and TRBJ2-1; TRBD1 matches at 11 bases. The CDR3 sequence is 15 residues long. The V segment lost 6 bases and the J segment 3 bases; nucleotides outside the gene matches: 4. Looked up from germline, CDR1 is SEHNR and CDR2 is FQNEAQ (reference sequence). The DNA of the CDR3 is TGTGCCAGCAGGCGCGGGACAGGGGGCTACAATGAGCAGTTCTTC. The encoded protein is CASRRGTGGYNEQFF.

V and J are TRBV5-4 and TRBJ2-7; 7 bases are a match to TRBD1. The CDR3 consists of 14 residues. Per the germline V gene, CDR1 is SGHNT and CDR2 is YYREEE (reference sequence). V gave up 3 bases and J gave up 0 bases; unmatched junction bases: 3. The chain's CDR3 is CASSSGQSSYEQYF. The CDR3 region has the DNA TGTGCCAGCAGCTCGGGACAGAGCTCCTACGAGCAGTACTTC.

J is TRBJ1-4 and V is TRBV7-6, with D possibly being TRBD1 (5 bases). The CDR3 runs to 15 residues. In germline, CDR1 is SGHVS, CDR2 FNYEAQ. The V end lost 5 bases, the J end lost 5 bases, and 15 bases lay between the germline ends. CDR3 loop: CASSPSGTLNEKLFF. CDR3 nucleotides: TGTGCCAGCAGCCCCTCCGGGACCCTGAATGAAAAACTGTTTTTT.

This chain joins TRBV28 and TRBJ1-6, with unresolved D. V was cut by 5 bases and J by 4 bases, with 9 bases left in between. Germline CDR1 is MDHEN and CDR2 is SYDVKM. This CDR3 spans 14 amino acids. CDR3 in amino acids: CASSKREYNSPLHF. The CDR3 region has the DNA TGTGCCAGCAGTAAACGGGAGTATAATTCACCCCTCCACTTT. The full variable domain, in which reference TRBV28 and TRBJ1-6 provide the parts outside the CDR3, is DVKVTQSSRYLVKRTGEKVFLECVQDMDHENMFWYRQDPGLGLRLIYFSYDVKMKEKGDIPEGYSVSREKKERFSLILESASTNQTSMYLCASSKREYNSPLHFGNGTRLTVT.

This clone was seen only once. V usage is TRBV2 and J usage is TRBJ2-7; D perhaps matches TRBD2 (5 bases). CDR3 length: 12 residues. Trimming pared 6 bases from V and 4 bases from J, leaving 10 bases between. Per the germline V gene, CDR1 is SNHLY and CDR2 is FYNNEI. This chain's CDR3 is CASSNTRYEQYF. CDR3 nucleotide sequence: TGTGCCAGCAGCAACACTAGATACGAGCAGTACTTC. Based on the CDR3 plus reference TRBV2 and TRBJ2-7, the full variable domain is EPEVTQTPSHQVTQMGQEVILRCVPISNHLYFYWYRQILGQKVEFLVSFYNNEISEKSEIFDDQFSVERPDGSNFTLKIRSTKLEDSAMYFCASSNTRYEQYFGPGTRLTVT.

This clone was detected only a few times. The V gene is TRBV6-1, the J gene TRBJ1-1; no definite D call. Trimming removed 7 bases at V and 2 bases at J, with 14 bases between. The CDR3 is 14 residues long. CDR1 and CDR2 from the germline V gene are MNHNS and SASEGT. DNA for the CDR3: TGTGCCAGCATTCAACGGGGAGGTAACACTGAAGCTTTCTTT. It yields the protein CASIQRGGNTEAFF.

The chain is built from TRBV7-9 and TRBJ2-7, with a weak D call TRBD1 (5 bases). Trimming stripped 2 bases from V and 1 base from J, with 6 bases between. The CDR3 runs 13 residues. CDR1 is SEHNR and CDR2 is FQNEAQ in the germline V gene (reference sequence). CDR3 bases: TGTGCCAGCAGCTTAAGACAGTCCTACGAGCAGTACTTC. Amino acid sequence: CASSLRQSYEQYF. The variable domain in full, with the rest retrieved from reference TRBV7-9 and TRBJ2-7, is DTGVSQNPRHKITKRGQNVTFRCDPISEHNRLYWYRQTLGQGPEFLTYFQNEAQLEKSRLLSDRFSAERPKGSFSTLEIQRTEQGDSAMYLCASSLRQSYEQYFGPGTRLTVT.

The chain has TRBV28 and TRBJ1-5; no firm D call. Trimming removed 5 bases at V and 1 base at J, with 3 bases between. Germline CDR1 and CDR2: MDHEN and SYDVKM. The CDR3 sequence is 12 residues long. CDR3 in DNA: TGTGCCAGCAGTCCCAGCAATCAGCCCCAGCATTTT. Translating gives CASSPSNQPQHF.

This clone was seen once. This same CDR3 is encoded by further DNA sequences in the sample. The gene calls are TRBV27 and TRBJ1-5, with D unclear. Trimming left V 2 bases short and J 1 base short, with 6 bases between. The CDR3 runs 14 residues. Germline CDR1 and CDR2: MNHEY and SMNVEV (reference sequence). In DNA, the CDR3 is TGTGCCAGCAGTTTAGGGTCGAGCAATCAGCCCCAGCATTTT. Encoded protein: CASSLGSSNQPQHF.

V usage is TRBV19 and J usage is TRBJ1-1; D is unclear. The CDR3 sequence is 16 residues long. V dropped 3 bases and J dropped 0 bases, with 14 bases sitting between them. The germline gives CDR1 LNHDA, CDR2 SQIVND (reference sequence). The CDR3 loop reads CASSMLPVWMNTEAFF. In DNA form, the CDR3 reads TGTGCCAGTAGTATGTTACCAGTTTGGATGAACACTGAAGCTTTCTTT.

J is TRBJ2-2 and V is TRBV2, with unresolved D. CDR1 is SNHLY, CDR2 FYNNEI, per germline. The CDR3 is 15 residues long. The V gene lost 5 bases and the J gene lost 0 bases, with 10 bases spanning the gap. CDR3 DNA: TGTGCCAGCAGTCGAGACGGAGCGAACACCGGGGAGCTGTTTTTT. It translates to CASSRDGANTGELFF.